This T cell receptor (beta chain) was sequenced for a study of T cell responses to AZD1222 COVID-19 vaccine. Study-wide points: Clonal diversity may have been underestimated, and the donors were mostly white British, with more females than males. Sampling that yielded the repertoires occurred only after the peak T cell response.

Of note for this clone: Its antigen is currently unknown.

TCRdb's copy holds only in-frame clones and misses some; the assay was immunoSEQ multiplex PCR. The sample gives approximately 97,000 clones, approximately 88% of which show up once; approximately 15% is in the top ten. CDR1 and CDR2 from the germline V gene are SGHTA and FQGNSA. This CDR3 spans 15 amino acids. Trimming took off 6 bases at V and 5 bases at J, with 17 bases between the two ends. This sequence was found in an adult in good health. Sample: peripheral blood, taken on day 0 of AZD1222 vaccination. The rearrangement joins TRBV7-2 to TRBJ1-5, with D perhaps matching TRBD1 (5 bases). As DNA, the CDR3 is TGTGCCAGCAGTCGATCCCGGGGGGTAGATCAGCCCCAGCATTTT. Protein: CASSRSRGVDQPQHF.